Only one count was recorded for the clone carrying this TCR beta chain. Its antigen is not known. The assay was immunoSEQ multiplex PCR, and TCRdb's table has in-frame clones only and misses some. The table lists 20,000 to 25,000 clones, over 85% of them singletons. This record comes from a study of PD-1 blockade in classical Hodgkin lymphoma. The study, taken as a whole, reports: Sources of repertoire differences remain undefined, possibly disease activity or prior therapy. Newly diagnosed patients reportedly trailed healthy donors in baseline TCR diversity.

Time point here: newly diagnosed, previously untreated cHL patient sample. It was PBMCs in newly diagnosed, untreated classical Hodgkin lymphoma that served as comparison. The sequenced sample consisted of peripheral blood mononuclear cells (PBMCs). The source is a human donor with classical Hodgkin lymphoma.

The CDR3 DNA reads as TGTGCCAGCAGCCCTGGGGGGGGAGACTACAATGAGCAGTTCTTC. Protein: CASSPGGGDYNEQFF. The chain has TRBV9 and TRBJ2-1, with 7 nucleotides matching TRBD2. The J segment lost 3 bases and the V segment lost 4 bases, leaving 7 bases of the junction unmatched. Germline V gene sequence: CDR1 SGDLS, CDR2 YYNGEE. The CDR3 covers 15 residues.